Detailed here is one TCR beta chain. Its antigen is unknown. PCR used 60 Vbeta primers and 13 Jbeta primers. Profiling relied on immunoSEQ multiplex PCR, and the TCRdb table lists in-frame clones only, not all of them. The sample includes about 200,000 clones. The record originates from a study of cytomegalovirus exposure and HLA in healthy donors. Study details: Clustering assigned approximately 79% of the approximately 430 genotyped donors to the Caucasian-associated ancestry cluster.

Study-wide results and caveats: As a later analysis revealed, the rate of TCR association differed by HLA locus, with DRB1 most and HLA-C fewest. A later analysis linked a missense variant in DCLRE1C to the trimming of TCR beta V and J genes.

The CDR3 has 15 amino acids. Germline CDR1 SGDLS, CDR2 YYNGEE. The ends were cut back, 0 bases at V and 8 bases at J, with 17 bases in the middle. The gene calls are TRBV9 and TRBJ1-2; possibly TRBD1 for D (6 bases). This receptor was identified in a woman aged 30 to 39 in good health and CMV-seropositive. The specimen was PBMCs. The CDR3 sequence: CASSVGGHQTRGYTF. CDR3 sequence (DNA): TGTGCCAGCAGCGTAGGGGGACACCAGACTCGGGGCTACACCTTC.